This T cell receptor (beta chain) was observed in a study of shared clonotypes between healthy human individuals. As for the study in general: Donor ages ranged 18 to 49 years: two women, a few men.

The trim removed 6 bases at V and 3 bases at J, leaving 5 bases unmatched. The CDR3 is 13 residues long. CDR1 is LNHDA and CDR2 is SQIVND in the germline V gene (reference sequence). PBMC DNA, left unsorted, was sequenced on ten immunoSEQ deep assay plates. Per the original data handling: Junction-only sequences without quality scores were provided by ImmunoSEQ, so filtering was different. Assay used: immunoSEQ multiplex PCR; TCRdb lists only in-frame clones, some missing. V and J calls and clone size are as listed in that table; D and trimming were resolved from the DNA. The sample includes 450,000 to 500,000 clones, less than 80% of them seen just once.

The clonotype originates from a woman aged 40 to 50 in good health. Some clones in this sample may be carry-over from other donors' samples. The sequenced material came from PBMCs. This chain uses TRBV19 with TRBJ2-7; TRBD1 aligns across 7 bases. This CDR3 is CASRPGTDYEQYF. Written as DNA, the CDR3 is TGTGCCAGTAGGCCCGGGACAGACTACGAGCAGTACTTC.